The next 9 T cell receptor beta chains were all read from a single sample in a study of blood T cell repertoires in COVID-19. Only in-frame clones appear in the TCRdb table, and some are missing; sequencing was by immunoSEQ multiplex PCR. The data contain around 59,000 clones, more than 60% of them seen just once; the ten biggest clones take up roughly a sixth. The sample was peripheral blood. These receptors were taken from a woman aged 45 to 65 with active or convalescent COVID-19.

The chain is built from TRBV10-2 and TRBJ2-5, with 9 bases identical to TRBD2. This CDR3 region has 15 residues. CDR1 and CDR2 from the germline V gene are WSHSY and SAAADI. Trimming took 3 bases from V and 4 from J; bases not matched to a gene: 6. The CDR3 nucleotides read TGCGCCAGCAGTGATGGGACTAGCCCTCGAGAGACCCAGTACTTC. Protein: CASSDGTSPRETQYF.

The chain couples TRBV7-7 to TRBJ1-3, with TRBD1 as a possible D gene (6 bases). Germline lookup yields CDR1 SSHAT and CDR2 FNYEAQ (reference sequence). The CDR3 sequence is 14 residues long. Trimming took off 5 bases at V and 1 base at J, with 9 bases between the two ends. CDR3: CASSRTVSGNTIYF. CDR3 nucleotide sequence: TGTGCCAGCAGCAGGACAGTGTCTGGAAACACCATATATTTT.

This clone appeared a few times. This chain joins TRBV12-3 or TRBV12-4 and TRBJ1-1; 8 nucleotides align to TRBD1. V dropped 5 bases and J dropped 7; count of bases not matched to a gene: 3. The CDR3 is made up of 12 amino acids. DNA for the CDR3: TGTGCCAGCAGTCAGGGGGCTGGTGAAGCTTTCTTT. It is translated as CASSQGAGEAFF.

This clone is a singleton in its sample. The rearrangement links TRBV9 to TRBJ1-2; maybe TRBD1 (5 bases). There are 15 residues in the CDR3. V lost 3 bases to trimming and J lost 7 bases, with 19 bases between them. Germline loops: CDR1 SGDLS, CDR2 YYNGEE. The CDR3 region is CASSATLGGEAGYTF. The CDR3 coding sequence is TGTGCCAGCAGCGCGACCCTGGGGGGGGAGGCTGGCTACACCTTC.

The chain couples TRBV7-8 to TRBJ2-6; 9 nucleotides agree with TRBD2. In germline, CDR1 is SGHVS, CDR2 FQNEAQ. With V trimmed by 5 bases and J by 0 bases, 8 bases remained unmatched. The CDR3 length is 18 residues. The CDR3 protein is CASSPRSGGFSGANVLTF. The CDR3 nucleotides read TGTGCCAGCAGCCCGCGAAGCGGGGGGTTCTCTGGGGCCAACGTCCTGACTTTC.

V and J are TRBV4-2 and TRBJ1-6; D uncertain. The CDR3 length is 14 residues. The germline gives CDR1 LGHNA, CDR2 YNFKEQ. The V gene lost 1 base and the J gene lost 12 bases, with 13 bases spanning the gap. CDR3 sequence: CASSQGSDERPLHF. CDR3 coding DNA: TGTGCCAGCAGCCAAGGGTCAGACGAGCGACCCCTCCACTTT.

V gene TRBV5-4 combines with J gene TRBJ2-1; 7 positions agree with TRBD2. CDR1 SGHNT and CDR2 YYREEE come from the germline V gene (reference sequence). V was pared by 4 bases and J by 10 bases, with 5 bases of the junction left unmatched. The CDR3 consists of 12 residues. CDR3 sequence: CASSLLANEQFF. DNA for the CDR3: TGTGCCAGCAGCCTACTAGCGAACGAGCAGTTCTTC.

This chain uses TRBV2 with TRBJ2-7, with 7 positions matching TRBD1. The CDR3 is 16 amino acids. Germline CDR1 SNHLY, CDR2 FYNNEI. Trimming at V came to 6 bases and at J to 2 bases, leaving 13 bases not matched to a gene. The CDR3 spells CASRKSGTANPYEQYF. Written as DNA, the CDR3 is TGTGCCAGCAGAAAATCCGGGACAGCTAACCCCTACGAGCAGTACTTC. Full variable domain (rest looked up from reference TRBV2 and TRBJ2-7): EPEVTQTPSHQVTQMGQEVILRCVPISNHLYFYWYRQILGQKVEFLVSFYNNEISEKSEIFDDQFSVERPDGSNFTLKIRSTKLEDSAMYFCASRKSGTANPYEQYFGPGTRLTVT.

The chain recombines TRBV6-9 with TRBJ2-1; TRBD2 matches at 11 bases. J was trimmed by 8 bases and V by 0 bases; bases with no gene match: 6. The CDR3 is made up of 16 amino acids. Germline loops: CDR1 MNHGY, CDR2 SVAAGI. As DNA, the CDR3 is TGTGCCAGCAGTTATTCCCCTAGCGGGAGGCCCCATGAGCAGTTCTTC. It yields the protein CASSYSPSGRPHEQFF.